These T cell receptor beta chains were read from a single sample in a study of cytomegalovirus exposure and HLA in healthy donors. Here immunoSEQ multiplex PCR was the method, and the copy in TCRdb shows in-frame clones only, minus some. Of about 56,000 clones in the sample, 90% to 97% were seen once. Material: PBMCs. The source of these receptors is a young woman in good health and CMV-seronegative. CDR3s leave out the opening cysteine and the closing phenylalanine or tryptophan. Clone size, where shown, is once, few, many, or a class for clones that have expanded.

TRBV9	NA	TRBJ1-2	ASSRGGGYT
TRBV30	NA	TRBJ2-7	AWDRGGLGLREQY
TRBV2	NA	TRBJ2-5	ASSERTSGVKTQY
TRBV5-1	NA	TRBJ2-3	ASSLAPAGPTDTQY
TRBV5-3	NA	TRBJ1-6	ARSLDRGIGTSASPLH
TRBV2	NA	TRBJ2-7	ASSEGSWGRSGQGLYEQY
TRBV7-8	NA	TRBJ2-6	ASSSDRGFVAIRSKGANVLT
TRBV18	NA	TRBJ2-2	ASSPRRGTGELF
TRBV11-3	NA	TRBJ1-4	ASSLDGDSEKLF
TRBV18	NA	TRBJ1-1	ASSPPRTGRNTEAF
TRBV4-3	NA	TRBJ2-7	ASSQDHRGRSPYEQY
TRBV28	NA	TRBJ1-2	ASSLVANYGYT
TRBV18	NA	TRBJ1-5	ASSPGTASNQPQH
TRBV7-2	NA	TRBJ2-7	ASSPLGGSYEQY
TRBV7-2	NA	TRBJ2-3	ASSSQLPGTGADTQY
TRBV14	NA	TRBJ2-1	ASSQTGTKATARWGDEQF
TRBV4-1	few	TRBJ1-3	ASSQVDMGFSGNTIY
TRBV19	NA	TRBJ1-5	ASSKGGQPQH
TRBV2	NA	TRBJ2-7	ASSERTAVEQY
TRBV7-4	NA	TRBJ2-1	ASSLASGKGSYNEQF
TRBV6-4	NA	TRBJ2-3	ASSASGGADTQY
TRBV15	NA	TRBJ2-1	ATTPSGTYNEQF
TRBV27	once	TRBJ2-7	ASSLKGQGAREQY
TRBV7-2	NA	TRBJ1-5	ASSTRGNQPQH
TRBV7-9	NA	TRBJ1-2	ASSLADRGHRYGYT
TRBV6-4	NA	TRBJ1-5	ASSVMAGNQPQH
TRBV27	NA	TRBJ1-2	ASATGDRYGYT
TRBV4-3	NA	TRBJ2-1	ASSQGPGLEAYNEQF
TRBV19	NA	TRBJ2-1	ASSTRRTSGGYNEQF
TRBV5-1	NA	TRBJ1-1	ASSRGTAGDTEAF
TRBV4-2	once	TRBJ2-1	ASSQDGTRGDEQF
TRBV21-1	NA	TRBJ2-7	ASSKAPNPAGVEYEQY
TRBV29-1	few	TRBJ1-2	SVALGQLNGYT
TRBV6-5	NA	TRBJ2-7	ASRKQGYEQY
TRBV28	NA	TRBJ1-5	ASSPQGSHQPQH
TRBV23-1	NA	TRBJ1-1	ASSQDGVWPEAF
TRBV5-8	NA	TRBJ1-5	ASSPERRGNQPQH
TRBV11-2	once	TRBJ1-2	ASSLDRGGFGYT
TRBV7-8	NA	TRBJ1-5	ASSLGEVEPQH
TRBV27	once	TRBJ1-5	ASSLRGQPQH
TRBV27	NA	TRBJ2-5	ASRGGGAIETQY
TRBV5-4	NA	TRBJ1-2	ASSLTGKYGYT
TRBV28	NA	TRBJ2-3	ASSSIGTPWADTQY
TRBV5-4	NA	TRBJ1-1	ASSLPGQPNTEAF
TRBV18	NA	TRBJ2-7	ASSPTGTGAYEQY
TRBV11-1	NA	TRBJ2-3	ASSFGTGDADTQY
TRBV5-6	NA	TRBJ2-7	ASSPGTRTVGQY
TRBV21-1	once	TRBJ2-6	ASSKPPGTGHSGANVLT
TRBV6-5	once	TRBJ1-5	ASSDRGPQPQH
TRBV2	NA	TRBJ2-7	ASREDYSYEQY
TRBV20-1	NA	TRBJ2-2	SARGAGELF
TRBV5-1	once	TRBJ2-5	ASSPRWTSGGYRETQY
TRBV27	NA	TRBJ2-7	ASSVDRVGYEQY
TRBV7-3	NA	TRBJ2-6	ASSLGGGEGANVLT
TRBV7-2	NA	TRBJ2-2	ASSPRGGTGELF